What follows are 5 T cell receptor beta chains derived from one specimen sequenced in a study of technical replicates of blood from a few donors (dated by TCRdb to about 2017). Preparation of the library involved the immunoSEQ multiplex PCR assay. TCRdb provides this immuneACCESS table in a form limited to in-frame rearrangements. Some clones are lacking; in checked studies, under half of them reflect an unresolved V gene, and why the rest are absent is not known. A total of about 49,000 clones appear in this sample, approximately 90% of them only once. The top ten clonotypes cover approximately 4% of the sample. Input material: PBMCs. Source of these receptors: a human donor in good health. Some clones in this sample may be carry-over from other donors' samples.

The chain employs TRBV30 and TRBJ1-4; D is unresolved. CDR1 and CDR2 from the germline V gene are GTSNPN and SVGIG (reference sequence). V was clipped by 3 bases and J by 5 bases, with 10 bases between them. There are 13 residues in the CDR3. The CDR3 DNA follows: TGTGCCTGGAGGACACGGCTGAATGAAAAACTGTTTTTT. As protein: CAWRTRLNEKLFF. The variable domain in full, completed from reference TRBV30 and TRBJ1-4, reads SQTIHQWPATLVQPVGSPLSLECTVEGTSNPNLYWYRQAAGRGLQLLFYSVGIGQISSEVPQNLSASRPQDRQFILSSKKLLLSDSGFYLCAWRTRLNEKLFFGSGTQLSVL.

CDR3 in amino acids: CAWTDAGREVYNEQFF. In DNA, the CDR3 is TGTGCCTGGACGGACGCGGGGCGGGAGGTCTACAATGAGCAGTTCTTC. The rearrangement joins TRBV30 to TRBJ2-1; TRBD2 matches 8 bases. Germline CDR1 GTSNPN, CDR2 SVGIG (reference sequence). Losses at the gene ends were 4 bases for V and 3 bases for J; bases not matched to a gene: 11. The CDR3 spans 16 residues. Complete variable domain (other parts from reference TRBV30 and TRBJ2-1): SQTIHQWPATLVQPVGSPLSLECTVEGTSNPNLYWYRQAAGRGLQLLFYSVGIGQISSEVPQNLSASRPQDRQFILSSKKLLLSDSGFYLCAWTDAGREVYNEQFFGPGTRLTVL.

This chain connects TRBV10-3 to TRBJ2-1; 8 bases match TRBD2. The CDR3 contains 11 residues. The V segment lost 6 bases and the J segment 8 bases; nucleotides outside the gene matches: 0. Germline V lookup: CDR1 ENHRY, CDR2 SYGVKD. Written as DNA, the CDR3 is TGTGCCATCAGCGGGGGGGATGAGCAGTTCTTC. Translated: CAISGGDEQFF.

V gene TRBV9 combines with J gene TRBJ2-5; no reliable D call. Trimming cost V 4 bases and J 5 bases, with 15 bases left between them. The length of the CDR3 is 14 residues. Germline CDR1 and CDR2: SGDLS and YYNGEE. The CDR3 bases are TGTGCCAGCAGCCCAGGCCCGGTTGGGGAGACCCAGTACTTC. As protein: CASSPGPVGETQYF.

The CDR3 reads CASSLAWQSHQPQHF. The CDR3 nucleotides read TGTGCCAGCAGCTTAGCATGGCAGTCCCATCAGCCCCAGCATTTT. The V call is TRBV7-8, the J call TRBJ1-5; D not resolved. Between the trimmed V and J ends, which lost 0 bases and 5 bases, there was a span of 11 bases. Germline V gives CDR1 SGHVS, CDR2 FQNEAQ. This CDR3 has 15 residues.